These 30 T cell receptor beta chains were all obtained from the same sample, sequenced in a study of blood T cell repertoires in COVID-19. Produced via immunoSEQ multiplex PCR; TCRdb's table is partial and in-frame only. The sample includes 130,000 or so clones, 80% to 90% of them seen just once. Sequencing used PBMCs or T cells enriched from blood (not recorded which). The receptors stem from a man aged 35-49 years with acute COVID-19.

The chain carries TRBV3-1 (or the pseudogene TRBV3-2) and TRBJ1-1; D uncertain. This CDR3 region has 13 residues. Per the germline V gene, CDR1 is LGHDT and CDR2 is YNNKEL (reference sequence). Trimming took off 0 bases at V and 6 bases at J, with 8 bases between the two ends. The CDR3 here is CASSQDIEPEAFF. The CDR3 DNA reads TGTGCCAGCAGCCAAGACATAGAACCTGAAGCTTTCTTT.

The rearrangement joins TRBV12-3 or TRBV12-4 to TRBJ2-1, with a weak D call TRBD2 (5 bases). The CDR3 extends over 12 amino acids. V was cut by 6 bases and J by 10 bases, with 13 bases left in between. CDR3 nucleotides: TGTGCCAGCAGAGGGAGTCCCAAAGAGCAGTTCTTC. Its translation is CASRGSPKEQFF.

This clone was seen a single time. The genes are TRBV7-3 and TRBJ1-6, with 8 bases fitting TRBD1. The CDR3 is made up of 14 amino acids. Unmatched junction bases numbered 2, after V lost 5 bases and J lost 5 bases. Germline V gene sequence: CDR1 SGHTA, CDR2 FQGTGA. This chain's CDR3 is CASSVTGDNSPLHF. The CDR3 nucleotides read TGTGCCAGCAGCGTGACAGGGGATAATTCACCCCTCCACTTT.

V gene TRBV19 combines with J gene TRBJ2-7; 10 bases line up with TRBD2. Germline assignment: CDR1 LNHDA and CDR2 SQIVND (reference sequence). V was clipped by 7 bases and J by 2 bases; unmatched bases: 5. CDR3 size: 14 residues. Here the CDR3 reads CASKEREGPYEQYF. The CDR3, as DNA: TGTGCCAGTAAAGAGCGGGAGGGCCCCTACGAGCAGTACTTC.

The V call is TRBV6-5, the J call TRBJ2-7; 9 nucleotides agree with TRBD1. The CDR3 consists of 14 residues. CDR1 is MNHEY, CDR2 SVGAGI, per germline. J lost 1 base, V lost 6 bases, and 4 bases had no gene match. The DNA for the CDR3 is TGTGCCAGCAGGCCGGGACAGGGTTCCTACGAGCAGTACTTC. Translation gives CASRPGQGSYEQYF.

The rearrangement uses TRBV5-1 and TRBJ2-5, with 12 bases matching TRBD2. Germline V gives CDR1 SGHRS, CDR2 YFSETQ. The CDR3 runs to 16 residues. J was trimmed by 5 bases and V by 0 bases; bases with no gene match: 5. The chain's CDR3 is CASSLGGLAGWETQYF. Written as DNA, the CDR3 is TGCGCCAGCAGCTTGGGGGGACTAGCGGGCTGGGAGACCCAGTACTTC. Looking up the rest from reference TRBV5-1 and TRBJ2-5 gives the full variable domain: KAGVTQTPRYLIKTRGQQVTLSCSPISGHRSVSWYQQTPGQGLQFLFEYFSETQRNKGNFPGRFSGRQFSNSRSEMNVSTLELGDSALYLCASSLGGLAGWETQYFGPGTRLLVL.

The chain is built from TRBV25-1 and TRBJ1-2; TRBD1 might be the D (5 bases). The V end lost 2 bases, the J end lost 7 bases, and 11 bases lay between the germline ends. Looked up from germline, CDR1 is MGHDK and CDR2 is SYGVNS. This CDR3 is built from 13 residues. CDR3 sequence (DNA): TGTGCCAGCAGTGAAACGCGGAGGGGTGGCTACACCTTC. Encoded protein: CASSETRRGGYTF.

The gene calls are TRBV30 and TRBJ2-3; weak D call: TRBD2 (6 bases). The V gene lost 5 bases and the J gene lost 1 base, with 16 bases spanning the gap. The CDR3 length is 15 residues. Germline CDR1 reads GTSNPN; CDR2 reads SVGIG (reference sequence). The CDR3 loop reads CAWLRGMSGTDTQYF. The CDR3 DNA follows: TGTGCCTGGCTGCGCGGGATGTCTGGCACAGATACGCAGTATTTT.

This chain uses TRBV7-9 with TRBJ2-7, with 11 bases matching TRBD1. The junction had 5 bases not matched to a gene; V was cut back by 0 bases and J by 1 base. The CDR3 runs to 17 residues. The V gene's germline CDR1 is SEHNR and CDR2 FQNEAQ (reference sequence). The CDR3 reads CASSLAGTGGESYEQYF. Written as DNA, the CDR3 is TGTGCCAGCAGCTTAGCGGGGACAGGGGGTGAGTCCTACGAGCAGTACTTC.

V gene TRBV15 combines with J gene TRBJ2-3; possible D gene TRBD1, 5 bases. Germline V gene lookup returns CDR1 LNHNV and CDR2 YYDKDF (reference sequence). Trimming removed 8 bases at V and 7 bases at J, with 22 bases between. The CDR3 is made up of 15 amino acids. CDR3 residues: CATALGGHQRNTQYF. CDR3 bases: TGTGCCACCGCTTTAGGCGGACACCAGAGAAATACGCAGTATTTT.

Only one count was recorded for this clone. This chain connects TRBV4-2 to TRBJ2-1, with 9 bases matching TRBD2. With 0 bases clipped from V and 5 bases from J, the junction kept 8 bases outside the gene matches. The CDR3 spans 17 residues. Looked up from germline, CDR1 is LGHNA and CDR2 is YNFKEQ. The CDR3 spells CASSQDPLAGRDNEQFF. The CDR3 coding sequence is TGTGCCAGCAGCCAAGATCCCCTAGCGGGGAGAGACAATGAGCAGTTCTTC.

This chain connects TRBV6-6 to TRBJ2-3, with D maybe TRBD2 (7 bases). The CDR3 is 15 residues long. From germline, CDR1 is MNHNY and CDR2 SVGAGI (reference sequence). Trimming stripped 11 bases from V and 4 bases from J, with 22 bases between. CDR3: CAGKLRGGAADTQYF. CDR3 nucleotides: TGTGCCGGAAAACTAAGGGGGGGCGCCGCAGATACGCAGTATTTT.

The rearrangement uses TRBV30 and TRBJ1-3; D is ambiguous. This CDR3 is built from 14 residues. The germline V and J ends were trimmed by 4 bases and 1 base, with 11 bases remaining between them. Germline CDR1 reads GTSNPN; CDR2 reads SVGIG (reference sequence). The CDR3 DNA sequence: TGTGCCTGGACCTACCTCCCATCTGGAAACACCATATATTTT. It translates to CAWTYLPSGNTIYF.

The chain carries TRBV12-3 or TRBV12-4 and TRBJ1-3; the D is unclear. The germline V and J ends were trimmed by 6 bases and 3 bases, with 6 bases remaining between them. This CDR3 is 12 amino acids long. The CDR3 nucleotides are TGTGCCAGCAGATCTAGTGGAAACACCATATATTTT. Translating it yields CASRSSGNTIYF.

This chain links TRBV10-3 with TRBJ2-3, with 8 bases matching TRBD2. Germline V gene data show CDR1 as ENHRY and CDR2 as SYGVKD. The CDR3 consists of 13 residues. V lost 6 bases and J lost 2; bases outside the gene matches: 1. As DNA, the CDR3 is TGTGCCATCAGGCGGGGGGACACAGATACGCAGTATTTT. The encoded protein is CAIRRGDTDTQYF.

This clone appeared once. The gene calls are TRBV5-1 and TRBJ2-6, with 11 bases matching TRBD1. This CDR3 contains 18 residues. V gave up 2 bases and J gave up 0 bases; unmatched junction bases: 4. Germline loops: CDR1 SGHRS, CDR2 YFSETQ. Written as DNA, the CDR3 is TGCGCCAGCAGCTTATCCGGGACAGGGGGCTCTGGGGCCAACGTCCTGACTTTC. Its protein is CASSLSGTGGSGANVLTF.

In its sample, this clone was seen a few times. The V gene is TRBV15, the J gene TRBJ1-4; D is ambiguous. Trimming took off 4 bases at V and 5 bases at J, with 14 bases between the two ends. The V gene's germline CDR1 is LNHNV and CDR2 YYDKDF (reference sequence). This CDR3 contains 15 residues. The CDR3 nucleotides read TGTGCCACCAGCAAATGGGAGGGTCGGAATGAAAAACTGTTTTTT. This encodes CATSKWEGRNEKLFF.

The CDR3 DNA reads as TGTGCCAGCAGCTTAAGACAGGACTCACCCCTCCACTTT. It yields the protein CASSLRQDSPLHF. The chain recombines TRBV13 with TRBJ1-6; possible D gene TRBD1, 6 bases. Trimming cost V 2 bases and J 10 bases, with 9 bases left between them. The CDR3 extends over 13 amino acids. Germline CDR1 PRHDT, CDR2 FYEKMQ (reference sequence).

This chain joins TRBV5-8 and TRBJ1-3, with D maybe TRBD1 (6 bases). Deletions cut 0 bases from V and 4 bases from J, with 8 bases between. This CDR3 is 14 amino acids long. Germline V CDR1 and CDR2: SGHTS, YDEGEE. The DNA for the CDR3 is TGTGCCAGCAGCTTGGCCGGGACAGGAAACACCATATATTTT. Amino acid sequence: CASSLAGTGNTIYF.

The CDR3, as DNA: TGTGCCAGCAGCCAGGGACAGGGGGCCCAGTACTTC. It is translated as CASSQGQGAQYF. The chain recombines TRBV28 with TRBJ2-5, with TRBD1 identical over 11 bases. Trimming at V came to 6 bases and at J to 9 bases, leaving 3 bases not matched to a gene. The CDR3 has 12 amino acids. Germline lookup yields CDR1 MDHEN and CDR2 SYDVKM.

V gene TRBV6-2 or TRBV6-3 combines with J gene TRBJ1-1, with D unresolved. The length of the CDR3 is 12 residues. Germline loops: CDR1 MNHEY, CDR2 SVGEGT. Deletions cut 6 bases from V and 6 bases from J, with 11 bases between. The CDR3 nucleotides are TGTGCCAGCAGCCCTCAGTATTCTGAAGCTTTCTTT. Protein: CASSPQYSEAFF.

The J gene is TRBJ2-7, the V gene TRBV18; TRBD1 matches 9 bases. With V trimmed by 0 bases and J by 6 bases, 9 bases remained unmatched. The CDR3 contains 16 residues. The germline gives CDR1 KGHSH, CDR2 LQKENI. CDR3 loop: CASSPPGGTGWIEQYF. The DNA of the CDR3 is TGTGCCAGCTCACCACCGGGCGGGACAGGGTGGATCGAGCAGTACTTC.

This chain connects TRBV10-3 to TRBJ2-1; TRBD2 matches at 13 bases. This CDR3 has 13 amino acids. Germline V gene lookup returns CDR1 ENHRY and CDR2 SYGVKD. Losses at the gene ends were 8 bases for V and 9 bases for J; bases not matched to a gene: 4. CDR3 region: CAIQGTSGIEQFF. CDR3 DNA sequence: TGTGCCATCCAAGGGACTAGCGGGATTGAGCAGTTCTTC.

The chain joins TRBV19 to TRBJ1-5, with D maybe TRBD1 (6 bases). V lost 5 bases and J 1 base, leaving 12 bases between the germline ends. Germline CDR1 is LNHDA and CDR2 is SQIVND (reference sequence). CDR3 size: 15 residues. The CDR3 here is CASSLVGHSNQPQHF. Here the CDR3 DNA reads TGTGCCAGTAGTCTCGTGGGACACAGCAATCAGCCCCAGCATTTT.

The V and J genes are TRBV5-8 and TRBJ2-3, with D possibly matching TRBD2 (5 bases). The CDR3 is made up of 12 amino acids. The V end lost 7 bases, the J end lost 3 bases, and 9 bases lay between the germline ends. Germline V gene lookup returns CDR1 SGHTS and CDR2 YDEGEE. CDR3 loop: CASSRRTDTQYF. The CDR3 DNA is TGTGCCAGCTCTCGGAGGACAGATACGCAGTATTTT.

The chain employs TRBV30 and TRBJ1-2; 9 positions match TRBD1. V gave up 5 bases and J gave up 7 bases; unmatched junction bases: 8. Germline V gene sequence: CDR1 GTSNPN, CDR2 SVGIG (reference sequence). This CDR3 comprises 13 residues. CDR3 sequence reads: CAWDDGTGIGYTF. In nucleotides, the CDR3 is TGTGCCTGGGACGACGGGACAGGGATTGGCTACACCTTC.

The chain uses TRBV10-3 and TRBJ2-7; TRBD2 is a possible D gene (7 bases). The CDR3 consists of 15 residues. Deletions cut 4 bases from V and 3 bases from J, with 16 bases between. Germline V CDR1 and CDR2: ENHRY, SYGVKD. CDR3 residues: CAISGRGTSLYEQYF. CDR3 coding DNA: TGTGCCATCAGTGGGCGGGGGACATCCCTCTACGAGCAGTACTTC.

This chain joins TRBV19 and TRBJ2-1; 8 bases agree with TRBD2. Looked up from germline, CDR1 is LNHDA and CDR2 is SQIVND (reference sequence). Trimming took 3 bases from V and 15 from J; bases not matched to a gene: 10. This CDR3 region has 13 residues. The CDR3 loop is CASSIQRGSVGFF. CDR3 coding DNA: TGTGCCAGTAGTATTCAGCGGGGGTCCGTGGGGTTCTTC.

CDR3 amino acids: CASSGGTGDGDTGELFF. As DNA, the CDR3 is TGTGCCAGTAGTGGCGGGACAGGGGACGGTGACACCGGGGAGCTGTTTTTT. The chain is built from TRBV19 and TRBJ2-2; 10 bases align to TRBD1. V gave up 5 bases and J gave up 3 bases; unmatched junction bases: 9. The CDR3 is made up of 17 amino acids. The germline V gene has CDR1 LNHDA and CDR2 SQIVND (reference sequence).

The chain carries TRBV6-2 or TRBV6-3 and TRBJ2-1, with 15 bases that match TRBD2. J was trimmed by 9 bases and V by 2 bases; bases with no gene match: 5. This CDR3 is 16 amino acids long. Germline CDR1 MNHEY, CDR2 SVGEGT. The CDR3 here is CASSYPGLAGGSEQFF. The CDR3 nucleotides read TGTGCCAGCAGTTACCCGGGACTAGCGGGAGGAAGTGAGCAGTTCTTC.